Listed below are T cell receptor beta chains from one sample, sequenced in a study of cytomegalovirus exposure and HLA in healthy donors. Assay: immunoSEQ multiplex PCR; the TCRdb copy retains only in-frame clones and omits some. The table shows about 120,000 clones, with 75% occurring only once. Sample: PBMCs. These TCRs come from a woman aged 18-29 years in good health and CMV-seronegative. The CDR3 runs from the conserved cysteine through the conserved F or W.

j_call v_call cdr3_aa
TRBJ2-7 TRBV5-1 CASSLGGEASSEQYF
TRBJ1-2 TRBV28 CASSYPGQGAYGYTF
TRBJ1-4 TRBV5-1 CASSPDSTVDEKLFF
TRBJ1-4 TRBV6-5 CASGRGGREKLFF
TRBJ1-6 TRBV27 CASSFGQVLNSPLHF
TRBJ1-6 TRBV28 CASSSRDRHNSPLHF
TRBJ2-1 TRBV5-1 CASSARLAGGPGEQFF
NA TRBV5-1 CASSLRSSYEQYF
TRBJ2-7 TRBV28 CASRGTGSYEQYF
TRBJ2-7 TRBV7-8 CASSRERGGFPTGEQYF
TRBJ1-1 TRBV5-5 CASSWGADRAKPLNTEAFF
TRBJ1-3 TRBV7-8 CASSPRIPSGNTIYF
TRBJ2-1 TRBV9 CASSVAGGLYNEQFF
TRBJ2-3 TRBV6-1 CASGPGQITDTQYF
TRBJ2-1 TRBV10-3 CAISESGGYNEQFF
TRBJ2-7 TRBV5-1 CASGRQGTSYEQYF
TRBJ1-4 TRBV7-6 CASSSWTGEGEKLFF
TRBJ1-4 TRBV7-8 CASSPAPSRANEKLFF
TRBJ1-4 TRBV5-4 CASSLARQGGEKLFF
TRBJ1-1 TRBV28 CASSSQPSGTLAFF
TRBJ2-1 TRBV7-2 CASSLETGGKFF
TRBJ1-1 TRBV19 CASSIVLWNTEAFF
TRBJ1-1 TRBV28 CASSLPHTPEAFF
TRBJ2-3 TRBV13 CASSMRGLAGGQGDTQYF
TRBJ1-2 TRBV6-5 CASSYFSEGAGGYTF
TRBJ1-2 TRBV6-5 CASSFDGRSYGYTF
TRBJ1-2 TRBV5-5 CASSSGGFDGYTF
TRBJ1-6 TRBV6-1 CASSNRGPNSPLHF
TRBJ1-1 TRBV29-1 CSVVKGENTEAFF
TRBJ1-4 TRBV4-1 CASSQDKGGSSPTNEKLFF
TRBJ1-5 TRBV5-1 CASSLKAGGQPQHF